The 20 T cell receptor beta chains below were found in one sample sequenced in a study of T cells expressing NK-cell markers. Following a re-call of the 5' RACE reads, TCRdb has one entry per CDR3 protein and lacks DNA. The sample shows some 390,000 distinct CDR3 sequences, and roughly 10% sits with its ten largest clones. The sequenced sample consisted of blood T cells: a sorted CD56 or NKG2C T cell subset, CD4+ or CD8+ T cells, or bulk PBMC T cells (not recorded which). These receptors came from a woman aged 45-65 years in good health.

The CDR3: CASSSSGAVTNNEQFF. V gene TRBV6-5 combines with J gene TRBJ2-1; TCRdb returns TRBD1, unconfirmable since there is no DNA. The CDR3 has 16 amino acids. CDR1 MNHEY and CDR2 SVGAGI come from the germline V gene.

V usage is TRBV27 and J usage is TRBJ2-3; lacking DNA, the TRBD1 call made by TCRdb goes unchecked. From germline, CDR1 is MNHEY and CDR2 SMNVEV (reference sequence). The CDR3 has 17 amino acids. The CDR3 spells CASSLYTPGPDTDTQYF.

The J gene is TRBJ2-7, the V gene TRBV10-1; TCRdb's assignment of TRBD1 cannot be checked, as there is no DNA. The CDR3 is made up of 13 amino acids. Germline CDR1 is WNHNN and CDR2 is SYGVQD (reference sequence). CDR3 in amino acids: CASSEGRGYEQYF.

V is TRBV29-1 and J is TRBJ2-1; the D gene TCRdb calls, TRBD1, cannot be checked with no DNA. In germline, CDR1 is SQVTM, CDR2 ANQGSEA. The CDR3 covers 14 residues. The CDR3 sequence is CSAATGAGWDEQFF.

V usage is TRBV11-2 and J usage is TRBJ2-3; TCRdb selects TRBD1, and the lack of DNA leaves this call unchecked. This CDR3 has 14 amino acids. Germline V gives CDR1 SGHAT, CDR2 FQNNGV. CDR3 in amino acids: CACKGGAHTDTQYF.

The CDR3 sequence: CASSFLGGHRTDTQYF. The chain is built from TRBV12-3 or TRBV12-4 and TRBJ2-3; TCRdb's D gene call, TRBD1, goes unchecked for lack of DNA. The CDR3 totals 16 residues.

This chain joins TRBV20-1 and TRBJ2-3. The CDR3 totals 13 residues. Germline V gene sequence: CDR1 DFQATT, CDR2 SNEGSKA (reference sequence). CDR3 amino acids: CSAPSESTDTQYF.

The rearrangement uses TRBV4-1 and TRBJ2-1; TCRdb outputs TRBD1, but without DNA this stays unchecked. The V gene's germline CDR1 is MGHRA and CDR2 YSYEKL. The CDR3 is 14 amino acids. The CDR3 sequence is CASSQHGIWNEQFF.

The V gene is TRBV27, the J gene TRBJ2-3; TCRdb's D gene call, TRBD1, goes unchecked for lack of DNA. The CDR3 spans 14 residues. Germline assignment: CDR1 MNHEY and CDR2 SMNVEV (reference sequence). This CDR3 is CASSPLPYTDTQYF.

The CDR3 protein is CASSKDRAPYNEQFF. This sequence joins TRBV5-1 and TRBJ2-1; TCRdb's D call of TRBD2 is untestable without DNA. From germline, CDR1 is SGHRS and CDR2 YFSETQ. The CDR3 sequence is 15 residues long.

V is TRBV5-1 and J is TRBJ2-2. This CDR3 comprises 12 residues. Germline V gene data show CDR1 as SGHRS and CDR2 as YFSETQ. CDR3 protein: CASTYNTGELFF.

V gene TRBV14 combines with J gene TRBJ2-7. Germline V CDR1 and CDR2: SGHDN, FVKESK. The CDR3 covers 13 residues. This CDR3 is CASSQVRDYEQYF.

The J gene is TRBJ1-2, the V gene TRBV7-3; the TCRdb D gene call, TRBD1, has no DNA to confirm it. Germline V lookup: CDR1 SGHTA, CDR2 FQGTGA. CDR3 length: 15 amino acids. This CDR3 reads CASSLAPGGPYGYTF.

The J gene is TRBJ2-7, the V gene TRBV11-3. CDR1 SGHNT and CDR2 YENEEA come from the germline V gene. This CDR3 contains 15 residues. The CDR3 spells CASSGWAEVNYEQYF.

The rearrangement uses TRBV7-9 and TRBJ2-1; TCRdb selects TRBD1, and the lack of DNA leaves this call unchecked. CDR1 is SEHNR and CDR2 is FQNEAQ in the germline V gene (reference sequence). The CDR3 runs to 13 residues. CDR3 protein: CASRPDREYEQFF.

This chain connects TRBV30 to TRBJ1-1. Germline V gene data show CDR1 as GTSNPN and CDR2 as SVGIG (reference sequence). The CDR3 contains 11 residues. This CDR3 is CAGRKNTEAFF.

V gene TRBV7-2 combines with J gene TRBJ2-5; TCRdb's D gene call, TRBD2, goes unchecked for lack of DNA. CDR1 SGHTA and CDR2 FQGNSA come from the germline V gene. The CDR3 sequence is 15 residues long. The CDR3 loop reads CASLEGFYTQETQYF.

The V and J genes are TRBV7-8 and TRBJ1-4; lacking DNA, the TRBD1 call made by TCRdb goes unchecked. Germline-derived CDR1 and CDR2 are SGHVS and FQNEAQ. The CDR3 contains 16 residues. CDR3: CASSKVAGQGTEKLFF.

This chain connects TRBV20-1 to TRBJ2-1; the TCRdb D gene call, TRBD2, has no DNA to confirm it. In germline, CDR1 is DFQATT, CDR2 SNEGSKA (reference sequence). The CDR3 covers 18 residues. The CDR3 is CSAKGWTSGSSHPNEQFF.

The CDR3 sequence: CASSFSGIGSYNEQFF. V usage is TRBV11-3 and J usage is TRBJ2-1; the TCRdb call, TRBD2, lacks DNA for checking. There are 16 residues in the CDR3. Germline loops: CDR1 SGHNT, CDR2 YENEEA.